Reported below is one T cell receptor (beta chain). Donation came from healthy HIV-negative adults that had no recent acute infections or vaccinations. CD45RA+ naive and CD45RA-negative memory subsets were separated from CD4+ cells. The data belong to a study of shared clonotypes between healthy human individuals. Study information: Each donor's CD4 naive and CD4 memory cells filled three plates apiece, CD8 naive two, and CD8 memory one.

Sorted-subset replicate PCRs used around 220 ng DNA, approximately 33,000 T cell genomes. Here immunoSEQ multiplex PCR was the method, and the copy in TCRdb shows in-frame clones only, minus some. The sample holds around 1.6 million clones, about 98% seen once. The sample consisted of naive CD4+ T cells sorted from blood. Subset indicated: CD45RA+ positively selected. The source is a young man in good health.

This chain's CDR3 is CASSSQGATYEQYF. DNA of the CDR3: TGTGCCAGCAGTTCCCAGGGGGCTACCTACGAGCAGTACTTC. The chain combines TRBV27 with TRBJ2-7; 8 nucleotides agree with TRBD1. The CDR3 sequence is 14 residues long. CDR1 is MNHEY and CDR2 is SMNVEV in the germline V gene (reference sequence). V lost 4 bases to trimming and J lost 2 bases; unmatched junction nucleotides: 4.